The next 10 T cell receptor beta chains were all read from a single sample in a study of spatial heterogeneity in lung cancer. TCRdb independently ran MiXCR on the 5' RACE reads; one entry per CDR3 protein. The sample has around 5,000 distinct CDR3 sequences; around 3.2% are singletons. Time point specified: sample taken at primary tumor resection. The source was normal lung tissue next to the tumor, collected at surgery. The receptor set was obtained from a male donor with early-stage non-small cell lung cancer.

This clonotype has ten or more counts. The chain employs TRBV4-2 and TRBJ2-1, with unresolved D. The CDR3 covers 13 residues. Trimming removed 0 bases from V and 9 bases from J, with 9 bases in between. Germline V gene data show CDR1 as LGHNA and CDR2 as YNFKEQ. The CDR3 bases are TGTGCCAGCAGCCAAGAAATTTCGGGTGAGCAGTTCTTC. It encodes CASSQEISGEQFF.

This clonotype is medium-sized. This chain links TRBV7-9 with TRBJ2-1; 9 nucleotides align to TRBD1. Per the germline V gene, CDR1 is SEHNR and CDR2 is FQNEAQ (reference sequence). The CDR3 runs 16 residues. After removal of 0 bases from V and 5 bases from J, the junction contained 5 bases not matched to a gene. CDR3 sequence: CASSLARTGANNEQFF. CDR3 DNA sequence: TGTGCCAGCAGCTTAGCCCGGACAGGGGCCAACAATGAGCAGTTCTTC.

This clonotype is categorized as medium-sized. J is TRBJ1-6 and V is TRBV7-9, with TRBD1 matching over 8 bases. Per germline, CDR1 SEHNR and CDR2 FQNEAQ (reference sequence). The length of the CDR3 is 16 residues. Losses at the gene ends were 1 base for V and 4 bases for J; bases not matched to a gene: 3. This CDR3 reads CASSLGQGFYNSPLHF. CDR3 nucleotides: TGTGCCAGCAGCTTAGGACAGGGGTTTTATAATTCACCCCTCCACTTT.

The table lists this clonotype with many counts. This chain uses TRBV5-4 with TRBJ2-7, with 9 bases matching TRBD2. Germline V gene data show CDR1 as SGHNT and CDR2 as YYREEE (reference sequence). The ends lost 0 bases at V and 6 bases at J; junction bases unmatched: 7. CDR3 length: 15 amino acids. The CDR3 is CASSLEGLAGSEQYF. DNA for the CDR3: TGTGCCAGCAGCTTGGAGGGACTAGCTGGGAGCGAGCAGTACTTC.

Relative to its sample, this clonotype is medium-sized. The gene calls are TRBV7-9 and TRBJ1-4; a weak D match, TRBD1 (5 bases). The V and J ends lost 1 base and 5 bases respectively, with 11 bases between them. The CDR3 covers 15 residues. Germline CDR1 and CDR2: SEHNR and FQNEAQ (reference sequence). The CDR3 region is CASSLGAGINEKLFF. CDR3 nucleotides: TGTGCCAGCAGCTTAGGCGCAGGGATAAATGAAAAACTGTTTTTT.

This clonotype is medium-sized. The CDR3 region is CASTKEAQVAKNIQYF. The CDR3 nucleotides are TGTGCCAGCACTAAGGAGGCACAGGTGGCCAAAAACATTCAGTACTTC. The chain carries TRBV2 and TRBJ2-4; D is tentatively TRBD1 or TRBD2 (5 bases each). The CDR3 is 16 residues long. Looked up from germline, CDR1 is SNHLY and CDR2 is FYNNEI. The ends were cut back, 7 bases at V and 1 base at J, with 17 bases in the middle.

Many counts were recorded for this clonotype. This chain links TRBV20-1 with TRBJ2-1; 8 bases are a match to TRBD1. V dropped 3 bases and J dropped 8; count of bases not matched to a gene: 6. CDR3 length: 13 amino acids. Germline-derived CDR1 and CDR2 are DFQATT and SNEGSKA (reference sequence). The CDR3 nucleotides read TGCAGTGCTAGGCAGGGGGCGCGTTATGAGCAGTTCTTC. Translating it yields CSARQGARYEQFF.

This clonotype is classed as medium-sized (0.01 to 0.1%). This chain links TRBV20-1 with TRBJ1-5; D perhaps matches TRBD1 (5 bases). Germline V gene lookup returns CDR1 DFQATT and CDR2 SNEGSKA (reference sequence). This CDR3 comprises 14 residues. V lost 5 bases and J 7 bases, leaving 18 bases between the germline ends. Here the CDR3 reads CSAHPTGGGQPQHF. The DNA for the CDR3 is TGCAGTGCTCACCCGACCGGGGGGGGACAGCCCCAGCATTTT.

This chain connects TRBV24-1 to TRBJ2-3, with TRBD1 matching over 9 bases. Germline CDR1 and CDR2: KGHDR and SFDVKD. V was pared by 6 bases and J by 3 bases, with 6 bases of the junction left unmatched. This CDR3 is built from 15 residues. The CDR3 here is CATSTGTGWTDTQYF. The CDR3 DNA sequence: TGTGCCACCAGTACGGGGACAGGGTGGACAGATACGCAGTATTTT.

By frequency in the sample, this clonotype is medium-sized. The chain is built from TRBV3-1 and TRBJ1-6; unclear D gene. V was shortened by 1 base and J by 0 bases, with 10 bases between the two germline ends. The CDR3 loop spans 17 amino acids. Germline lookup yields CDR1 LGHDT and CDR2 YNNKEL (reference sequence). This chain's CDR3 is CASSQAVRSSYNSPLHF. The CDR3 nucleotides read TGTGCCAGCAGCCAAGCAGTAAGAAGCTCCTATAATTCACCCCTCCACTTT. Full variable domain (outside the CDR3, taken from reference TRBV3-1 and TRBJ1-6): DTAVSQTPKYLVTQMGNDKSIKCEQNLGHDTMYWYKQDSKKFLKIMFSYNNKELIINETVPNRFSPKSPDKAHLNLHINSLELGDSAVYFCASSQAVRSSYNSPLHFGNGTRLTVT.